A selection of T cell receptor beta chains follows, all from one sample in a study of post-analysis software for immune sequencing data. Using its own MiXCR run on the PCR reads, TCRdb lists one record per CDR3 protein. The sample contains 450,000 to 650,000 distinct CDR3 sequences, about 40% of which appear only once. The specimen sequenced was blood. The receptor set was obtained from a girl between 5 and 17 years old with multiple sclerosis. Each CDR3 is given with its conserved first and last residue. D genes are given only for firm matches. A row's size may be missing; if present it is once, few, many or a size class.

clone_size,d_call,j_call,v_call,cdr3_nt,cdr3_aa
NA,NA,TRBJ2-5,TRBV20-1,TGCAGTGCTAGAGCTCAGGAGGGGATGGAGACCCAGTACTTC,CSARAQEGMETQYF
NA,TRBD2,TRBJ2-7,TRBV20-1,TGCAGTGCTAGAGATTACGGGGCTAGCGGACCCTACGAGCAGTACTTC,CSARDYGASGPYEQYF
NA,TRBD2,TRBJ2-7,TRBV24-1,TGTGCCACCAGTGAACCAACGGGGGGAAGCTCCTACGAGCAGTACTTC,CATSEPTGGSSYEQYF
NA,NA,TRBJ2-5,TRBV7-2,TGTGCCAGCAGCTCCAGGACCCAAGAGACCCAGTACTTC,CASSSRTQETQYF
NA,NA,TRBJ1-4,TRBV5-1,TGCGCCAGCAGCTTGATGCCCCCCGGGCGTACTAATGAAAAACTGTTTTTT,CASSLMPPGRTNEKLFF
few,TRBD2,TRBJ2-3,TRBV6-5,TGTGCCAGCAGTTACTCCACTAGCGGGAGGGCCGGAGATACGCAGTATTTT,CASSYSTSGRAGDTQYF
NA,NA,TRBJ2-4,TRBV4-1,TGCGCCAGCAGCCAAGGGACCGCGTATTCGGGGAACATTCAGTACTTC,CASSQGTAYSGNIQYF
few,TRBD2,TRBJ2-1,TRBV7-6,TGTGCCAGCAACCCTAATGCGGGGGGCCTCTCCTACAATGAGCAGTTCTTC,CASNPNAGGLSYNEQFF
few,TRBD1,TRBJ1-1,TRBV6-2/TRBV6-3,TGTGCCAGCAGTCCCCGGGACAGGGGGCTGAACACTGAAGCTTTCTTT,CASSPRDRGLNTEAFF
NA,NA,TRBJ2-2,TRBV12-3/TRBV12-4,TGTGCCAGCAGTTTCCGCAGGGGTGGAACCGGGGAGCTGTTTTTT,CASSFRRGGTGELFF
NA,NA,TRBJ2-1,TRBV28,TGTGCCAGCAGTTTAAGGGCTCGGGCCCCTGAGAATGAGCAGTTCTTC,CASSLRARAPENEQFF
NA,NA,TRBJ1-1,TRBV20-1,TGCAGTGCTCCCCCCCGCGGGGGAGGAAACACTGAAGCTTTCTTT,CSAPPRGGGNTEAFF
few,NA,TRBJ2-7,TRBV13,TGTGCCAGCATGATGTACAGGGTTTCCTCCTACGAGCAGTACTTC,CASMMYRVSSYEQYF
NA,TRBD2,TRBJ2-5,TRBV5-1,TGCGCCAGCAAAAGCAGCGGGATAGGGGAGACCCAGTACTTC,CASKSSGIGETQYF
NA,TRBD2,TRBJ2-1,TRBV7-9,TGTGCCAGCAGCTTAGCCGGAGCGGGACCCAAAAGCAATGAGCAGTTCTTC,CASSLAGAGPKSNEQFF
NA,NA,TRBJ2-7,TRBV5-1,TGTGCCAGCAGTTCAGGGGGGACCTACGAGCAGTACTTC,CASSSGGTYEQYF
NA,TRBD2,TRBJ2-1,TRBV12-3/TRBV12-4,TGTGCCAGCGGTGTAGCGGGAGGGCCACGGAATGAGCAGTTCTTC,CASGVAGGPRNEQFF
NA,NA,TRBJ2-7,TRBV5-4,TGTGCCAGCAGCTCGAACAGGGTTGACTCCTACGAGCAGTACTTC,CASSSNRVDSYEQYF
few,NA,TRBJ2-6,TRBV11-3,TGTGCCAGCAGCTTTTTGCGCTCTGGGGCCAACGTCCTGACTTTC,CASSFLRSGANVLTF
NA,NA,TRBJ2-1,TRBV27,TGTGCCAGCAGTTTTCGAGACAACAATGAGCAGTTCTTC,CASSFRDNNEQFF
NA,TRBD1,TRBJ2-7,TRBV12-3/TRBV12-4,TGTGCCAGCAGTTTTAGGGGGCAGGGGAAATACGAGCAGTACTTC,CASSFRGQGKYEQYF
NA,NA,TRBJ1-2,TRBV7-9,TGTGCCAGCAGCTTAGGGGGCGGCAGCTCTAACTATGGCTACACCTTC,CASSLGGGSSNYGYTF
NA,NA,TRBJ1-2,TRBV5-1,TGCGCCAGCAGCTTGGAAGACAGCCACCCCTATGGCTACACCTTC,CASSLEDSHPYGYTF
NA,TRBD1,TRBJ1-1,TRBV5-1,TGCGCCAGCAGCTTGGCGAGGGGACAGGGGAACACTGAAGCTTTCTTT,CASSLARGQGNTEAFF
NA,NA,TRBJ1-1,TRBV5-1,TGCGCCAGCAGCTTCCAGGGGAGTGGGACTGAAGCTTTCTTT,CASSFQGSGTEAFF
few,TRBD1,TRBJ2-5,TRBV10-3,TGTGCCATCAGTGAGTCTGGGACAGGGGGCCTGCAAGAGACCCAGTACTTC,CAISESGTGGLQETQYF
few,TRBD2,TRBJ2-5,TRBV5-1,TGCGCCAGCAGCTCCCCGGGGGGACCCATCCAGGAGACCCAGTACTTC,CASSSPGGPIQETQYF
few,NA,TRBJ1-5,TRBV7-9,TGTGCCAGCAGCGAGGAAGGGGCTCGCCAGCCCCAGCATTTT,CASSEEGARQPQHF
once,NA,TRBJ2-2,TRBV29-1,TGCAGCGTTGAAGACGGGGCCGGGGAGCTGTTTTTT,CSVEDGAGELFF
NA,NA,TRBJ1-2,TRBV5-1,TGCGCCAGCAGTATGTTTCCAGGAAACTATGGCTACACCTTC,CASSMFPGNYGYTF
many,TRBD2,TRBJ2-1,TRBV4-2,TGTGCCAGCAGCCTTGGGACTAGCTCCTACAATGAGCAGTTCTTC,CASSLGTSSYNEQFF
NA,NA,TRBJ2-7,TRBV28,TGTGCCAGCAGTATCACCCTCTACGAGCAGTACTTC,CASSITLYEQYF
NA,TRBD2,TRBJ2-1,TRBV5-1,TGCGCCAGCAGCTTACTACTAGCGGAAGAGCAGTTCTTC,CASSLLLAEEQFF
NA,TRBD2,TRBJ2-1,TRBV7-6,TGTGCCAGCAGCCCGACTAGCGGGAGGAGGGGCAATGAGCAGTTCTTC,CASSPTSGRRGNEQFF
NA,NA,TRBJ1-3,TRBV6-5,TGTGCCAGCAGGATGACCCGAAACCCTGGAAACACCATATATTTT,CASRMTRNPGNTIYF
few,NA,TRBJ2-1,TRBV7-8,TGTGCCAGCAGGGTTAACATCTACAATGAGCAGTTCTTC,CASRVNIYNEQFF
NA,NA,TRBJ1-1,TRBV4-1,TGCGCCAGCAGCCAAGCGTGGGGGCGAAGGTCTGAAGCTTTCTTT,CASSQAWGRRSEAFF
few,TRBD2,TRBJ2-1,TRBV20-1,TGCAGTGCTCCCCGGGAGCGGGGCCACAATGAGCAGTTCTTC,CSAPRERGHNEQFF
NA,TRBD1,TRBJ2-7,TRBV29-1,TGCAGCGTTGTCTCAGGACAGGGGGCGACGTACTTC,CSVVSGQGATYF
few,NA,TRBJ2-7,TRBV24-1,TGTGCCACCAGTGAGGGTTCCGAGCAGTACTTC,CATSEGSEQYF
NA,TRBD1,TRBJ1-1,TRBV12-3/TRBV12-4,TGTGCCAGCAGCCTGGACAGGGGGCCCAACACTGAAGCTTTCTTT,CASSLDRGPNTEAFF
NA,NA,TRBJ2-7,TRBV7-7,TGTGCTAGCAGCTTAGAGGCCATATCTGAGCAGTACTTC,CASSLEAISEQYF